This entry describes one T cell receptor beta chain. Its antigen is unknown. Cells sorted as Tregs were CD4+, CD25+ and CD127-/low. Overall study results and limits: Tumor Treg TCRs overlapped most with tumor naive CD4+ cells. The TCR gene usage of tumor memory CD4+ T cells clustered together with blood and lymph node memory CD4+ cells and with lymph node naive CD4+ cells.

TCRdb reprocessed the 5' RACE reads with MiXCR, giving one entry per CDR3 protein. This sample has over 10,000 distinct CDR3 sequences, with roughly 51% found just once. From germline, CDR1 is SGHRS and CDR2 YFSETQ. The CDR3 contains 15 residues. The V gene end was trimmed by 4 bases and the J gene end by 4 bases; junction bases not matched to a gene: 10. The genes are TRBV5-1 and TRBJ1-2, with 7 bases lining up with TRBD1. The sample taken for sequencing was tumor-infiltrating Tregs sorted from the breast tumor. This TCR was recovered from a female donor with breast cancer. DNA for the CDR3: TGCGCCAGCAGCCCCGGGACAGAACGATTCTATGGCTACACCTTC. Protein sequence: CASSPGTERFYGYTF.